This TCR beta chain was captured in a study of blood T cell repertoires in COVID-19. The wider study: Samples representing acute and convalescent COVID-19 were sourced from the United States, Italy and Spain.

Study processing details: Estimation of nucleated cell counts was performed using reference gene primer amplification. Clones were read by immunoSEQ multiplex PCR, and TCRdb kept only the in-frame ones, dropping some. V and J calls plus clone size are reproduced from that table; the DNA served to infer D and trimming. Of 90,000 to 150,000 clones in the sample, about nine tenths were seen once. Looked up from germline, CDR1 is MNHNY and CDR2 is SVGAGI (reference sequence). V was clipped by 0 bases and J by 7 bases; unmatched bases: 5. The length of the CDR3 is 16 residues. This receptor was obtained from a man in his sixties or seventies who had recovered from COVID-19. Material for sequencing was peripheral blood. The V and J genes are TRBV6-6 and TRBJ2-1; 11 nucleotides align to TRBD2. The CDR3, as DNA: TGTGCCAGCAGTTACTCGTGGCCTAGCGGGAGGAATGAGCAGTTCTTC. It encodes CASSYSWPSGRNEQFF.